A single T cell receptor beta chain is shown here with its context. What it binds is unknown. The CDR3 has 13 residues. Germline V lookup: CDR1 SEHNR, CDR2 FQNEAQ (reference sequence). V was trimmed by 2 bases and J by 10 bases, leaving 12 bases between them. This entry belongs to a study of CD8+CD57+ T cells in acquired aplastic anemia. At the level of the study: The study obtained an average of roughly 2.9 ug of DNA from sorted CD4+ and CD8+ cells. Study-wide findings and caveats: CD8+ Simpson's diversity showed no significant patient-control difference.

Those patients picked for sequencing had displayed CD8+CD57+ cell expansion on flow cytometry. Genomic DNA was employed as the template in profiling TCR beta VDJ and CDR3. TCRdb ran MiXCR on the reads and lists one entry per CDR3 protein. The table records around 430,000 distinct CDR3 sequences, over 25% of them present only once. This TCR was sampled from a human donor with aplastic anemia. The sample was sorted CD4+, CD8+, or CD8+CD57+ T cells (not recorded which) from PBMCs. The chain uses TRBV7-9 and TRBJ2-1; D is unresolved. The CDR3 coding sequence is TGTGCCAGCAGCTTAACTGGGTACGGCGAGCAGTTCTTC. Translating it yields CASSLTGYGEQFF.